This T cell receptor (beta chain) appears in the sequencing data of a study of OX40 agonist ivuxolimab in advanced cancers. Study background: Head and neck, renal cell, melanoma or hepatocellular carcinoma were the cancers that dose-escalation patients had. One hepatocellular carcinoma and a couple of cutaneous melanoma patients partially responded.

Produced via immunoSEQ multiplex PCR; TCRdb's table is partial and in-frame only. The sample includes 40,000 to 55,000 clones, about nine tenths of them seen just once. The V and J ends lost 5 bases and 7 bases respectively, with 11 bases between them. CDR3 length: 11 residues. Germline CDR1 reads SQVTM; CDR2 reads ANQGSEA. Samples of blood were obtained at baseline, on cycle 4 day 1, and on cycle 7 day 1. As to this clone: Its specificity is not known.

Study-wide results and caveats: In general, CD8+ T cells held more expanded clones than CD4+ did, on average.

The chain combines TRBV29-1 with TRBJ1-2; no clear D. The sample here was CD4+ or CD8+ T cells sorted from blood, taken in a trial of the OX40 agonist ivuxolimab. This sequence originates from an adult with an advanced solid tumor such as melanoma, head and neck, liver or kidney cancer. CDR3 nucleotide sequence: TGCAGCGTTCTGCAGGATTTTGGCTACACCTTC. Encoded protein: CSVLQDFGYTF.